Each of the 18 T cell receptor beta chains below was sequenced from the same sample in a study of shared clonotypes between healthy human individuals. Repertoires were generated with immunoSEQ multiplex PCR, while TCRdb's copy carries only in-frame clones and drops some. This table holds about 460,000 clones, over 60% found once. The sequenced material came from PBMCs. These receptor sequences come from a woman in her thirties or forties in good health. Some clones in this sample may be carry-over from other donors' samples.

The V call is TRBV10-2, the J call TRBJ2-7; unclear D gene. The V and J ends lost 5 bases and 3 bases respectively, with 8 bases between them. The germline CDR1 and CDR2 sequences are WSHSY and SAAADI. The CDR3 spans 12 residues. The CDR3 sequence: CASSPDIYEQYF. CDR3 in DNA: TGCGCCAGCAGTCCAGACATCTACGAGCAGTACTTC.

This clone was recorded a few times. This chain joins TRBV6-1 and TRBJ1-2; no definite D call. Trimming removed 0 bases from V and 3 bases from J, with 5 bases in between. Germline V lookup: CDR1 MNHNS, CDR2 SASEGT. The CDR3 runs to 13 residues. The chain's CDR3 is CASSEASYYGYTF. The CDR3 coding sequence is TGTGCCAGCAGTGAAGCAAGTTACTATGGCTACACCTTC.

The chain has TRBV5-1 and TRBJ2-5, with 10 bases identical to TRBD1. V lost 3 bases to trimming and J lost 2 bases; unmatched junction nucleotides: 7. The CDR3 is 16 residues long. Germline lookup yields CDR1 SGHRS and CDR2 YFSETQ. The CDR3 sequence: CASSSRTGGRQETQYF. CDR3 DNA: TGCGCCAGCAGCTCAAGGACAGGGGGGAGGCAAGAGACCCAGTACTTC.

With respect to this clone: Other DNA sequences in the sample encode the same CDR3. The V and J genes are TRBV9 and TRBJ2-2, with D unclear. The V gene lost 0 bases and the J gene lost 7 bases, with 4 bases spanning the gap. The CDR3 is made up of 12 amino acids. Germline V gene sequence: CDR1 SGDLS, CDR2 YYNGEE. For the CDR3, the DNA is TGTGCCAGCAGCGTAGTAGGCGGGGAGCTGTTTTTT. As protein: CASSVVGGELFF. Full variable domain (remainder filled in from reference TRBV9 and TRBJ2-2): DSGVTQTPKHLITATGQRVTLRCSPRSGDLSVYWYQQSLDQGLQFLIQYYNGEERAKGNILERFSAQQFPDLHSELNLSSLELGDSALYFCASSVVGGELFFGEGSRLTVL.

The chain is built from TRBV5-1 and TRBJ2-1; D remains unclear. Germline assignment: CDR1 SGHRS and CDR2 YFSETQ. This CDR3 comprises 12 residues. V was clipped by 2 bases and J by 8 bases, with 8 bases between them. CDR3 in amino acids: CASSFLPDEQFF. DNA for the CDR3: TGCGCCAGCAGCTTCTTGCCTGATGAGCAGTTCTTC.

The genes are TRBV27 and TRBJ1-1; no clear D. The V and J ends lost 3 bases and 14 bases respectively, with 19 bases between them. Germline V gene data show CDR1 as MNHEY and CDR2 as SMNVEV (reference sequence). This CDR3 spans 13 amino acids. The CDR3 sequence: CASSFRAGVTTFF. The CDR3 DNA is TGTGCCAGCAGTTTCCGGGCCGGGGTTACGACCTTCTTT.

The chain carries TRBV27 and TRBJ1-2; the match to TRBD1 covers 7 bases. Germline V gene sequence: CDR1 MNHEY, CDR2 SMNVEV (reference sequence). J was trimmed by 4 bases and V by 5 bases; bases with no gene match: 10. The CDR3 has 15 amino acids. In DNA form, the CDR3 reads TGTGCCAGCAGTATTAGACAGGGCAGCGGCTATGGCTACACCTTC. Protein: CASSIRQGSGYGYTF.

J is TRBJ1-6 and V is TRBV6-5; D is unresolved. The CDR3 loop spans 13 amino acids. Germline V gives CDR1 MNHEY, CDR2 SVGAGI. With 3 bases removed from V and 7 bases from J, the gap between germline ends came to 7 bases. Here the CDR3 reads CASSYGVNSPLHF. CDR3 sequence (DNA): TGTGCCAGCAGTTATGGGGTAAATTCACCCCTCCACTTT.

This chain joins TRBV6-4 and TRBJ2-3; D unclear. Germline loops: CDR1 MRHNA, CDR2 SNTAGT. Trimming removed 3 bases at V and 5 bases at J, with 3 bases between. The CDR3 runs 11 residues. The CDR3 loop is CASSEIDTQYF. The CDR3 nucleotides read TGTGCCAGCAGTGAGATAGATACGCAGTATTTT.

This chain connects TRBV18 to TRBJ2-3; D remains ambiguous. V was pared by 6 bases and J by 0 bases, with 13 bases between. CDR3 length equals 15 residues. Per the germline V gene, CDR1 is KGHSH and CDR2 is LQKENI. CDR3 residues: CASSSRSTSTDTQYF. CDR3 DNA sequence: TGTGCCAGCTCGTCACGGTCCACCAGCACAGATACGCAGTATTTT. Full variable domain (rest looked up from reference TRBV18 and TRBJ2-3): NAGVMQNPRHLVRRRGQEARLRCSPMKGHSHVYWYRQLPEEGLKFMVYLQKENIIDESGMPKERFSAEFPKEGPSILRIQQVVRGDSAAYFCASSSRSTSTDTQYFGPGTRLTVL.

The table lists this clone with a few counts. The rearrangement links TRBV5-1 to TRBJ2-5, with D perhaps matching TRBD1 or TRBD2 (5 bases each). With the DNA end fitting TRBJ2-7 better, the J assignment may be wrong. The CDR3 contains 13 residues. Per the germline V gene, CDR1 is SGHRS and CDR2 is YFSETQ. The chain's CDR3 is CASSPGTLYEQYF. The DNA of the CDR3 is TGCGCCAGCAGCCCGGGGACCCTTTACGAGCAGTACTTC.

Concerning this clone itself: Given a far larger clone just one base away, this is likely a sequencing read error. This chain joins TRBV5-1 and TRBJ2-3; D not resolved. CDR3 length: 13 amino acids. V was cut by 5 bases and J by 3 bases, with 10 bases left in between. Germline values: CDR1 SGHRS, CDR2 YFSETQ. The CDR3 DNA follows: TGCGCCAGCAGACCGATGGGGACAGATACGCAGTATTTT. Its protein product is CASRPMGTDTQYF. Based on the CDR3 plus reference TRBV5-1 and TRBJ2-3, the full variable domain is KAGVTQTPRYLIKTRGQQVTLSCSPISGHRSVSWYQQTPGQGLQFLFEYFSETQRNKGNFPGRFSGRQFSNSRSEMNVSTLELGDSALYLCASRPMGTDTQYFGPGTRLTVL.

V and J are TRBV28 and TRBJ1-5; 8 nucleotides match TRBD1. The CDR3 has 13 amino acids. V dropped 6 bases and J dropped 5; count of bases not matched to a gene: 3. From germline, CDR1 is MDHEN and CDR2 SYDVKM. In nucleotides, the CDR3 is TGTGCCAGCAGGGGACAGGCGGATCAGCCCCAGCATTTT. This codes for CASRGQADQPQHF.

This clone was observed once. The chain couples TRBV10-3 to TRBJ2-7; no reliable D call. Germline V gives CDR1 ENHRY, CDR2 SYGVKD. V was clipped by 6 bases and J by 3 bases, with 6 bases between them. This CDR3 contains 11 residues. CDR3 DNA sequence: TGTGCCATCAGGACTGACTACGAGCAGTACTTC. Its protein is CAIRTDYEQYF.

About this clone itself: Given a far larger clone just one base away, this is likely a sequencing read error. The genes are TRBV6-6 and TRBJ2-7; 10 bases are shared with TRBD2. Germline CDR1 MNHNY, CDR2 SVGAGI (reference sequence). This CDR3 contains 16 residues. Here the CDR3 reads CASSYTASGSSYEQCF. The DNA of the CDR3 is TGTGCCAGCAGTTACACGGCTAGCGGGAGCTCCTACGAGCAGTGCTTC.

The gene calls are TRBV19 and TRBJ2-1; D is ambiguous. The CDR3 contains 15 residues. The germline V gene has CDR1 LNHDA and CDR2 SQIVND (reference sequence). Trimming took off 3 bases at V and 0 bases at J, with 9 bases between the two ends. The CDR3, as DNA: TGTGCCAGTAGTATGGTACGGAGCTCCTACAATGAGCAGTTCTTC. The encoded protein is CASSMVRSSYNEQFF.

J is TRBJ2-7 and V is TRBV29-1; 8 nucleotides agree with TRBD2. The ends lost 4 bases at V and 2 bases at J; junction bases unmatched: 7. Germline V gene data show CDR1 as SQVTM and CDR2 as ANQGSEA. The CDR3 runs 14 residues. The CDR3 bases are TGCAGCGTTGCAGAGGCGGGGGGTCCCTACGAGCAGTACTTC. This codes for CSVAEAGGPYEQYF.

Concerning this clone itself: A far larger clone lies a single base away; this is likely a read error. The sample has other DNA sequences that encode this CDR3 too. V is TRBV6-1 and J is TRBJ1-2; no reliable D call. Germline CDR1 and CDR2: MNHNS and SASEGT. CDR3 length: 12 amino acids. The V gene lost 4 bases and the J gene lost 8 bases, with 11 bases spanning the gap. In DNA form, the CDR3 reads TGTGCCAGCAGTGCCAGGATGGGCGGCTACACCTTC. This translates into CASSARMGGYTF.